These T cell receptor beta chains were read from a single sample in a study of T cells after yellow fever vaccination. TCRdb re-derived calls from the 5' RACE reads in MiXCR, one entry per CDR3 protein. The sample has just under 600,000 distinct CDR3 sequences; 13% are singletons. Specimen: PBMCs, collected on the day of the yellow fever booster vaccination. These receptors all come from a young man who received the YFV17D yellow fever vaccine. Each CDR3 is given with its conserved first and last residue. A D gene is named only where the DNA matches it firmly. The listing skips clone size in some rows; elsewhere it reads once, few, many or a size class.

>TRBJ2-1|few|TRBV10-1|TRBD2
TGCGCCAGCAGCCTAGGGAGTAGCGGGAGCTTTGAGCAGTTCTTC
CASSLGSSGSFEQFF
>TRBJ2-3|few|TRBV3-1|NA
TGTGCCAGCAGCCAAGCGACTAGGAATACAGATACGCAGTATTTT
CASSQATRNTDTQYF
>TRBJ2-1|NA|TRBV11-2|NA
TGTGCCAGCAGCTTAGACATTAGCGTCTCCTACAATGAGCAGTTCTTC
CASSLDISVSYNEQFF
>TRBJ1-5|NA|TRBV20-1|NA
TGCAGTGCTAGCTCAGAAAACCTTAGCAATCAGCCCCAGCATTTT
CSASSENLSNQPQHF
>TRBJ1-1|NA|TRBV6-5|NA
TGTGCCAGCAGTTCCCTCACGGAGAACACTGAAGCTTTCTTT
CASSSLTENTEAFF
>TRBJ2-5|few|TRBV4-3|NA
TGCGCCAGCAGCCCTAAGGACAGAGAAGAGACCCAGTACTTC
CASSPKDREETQYF
>TRBJ2-5|NA|TRBV29-1|NA
TGCAGCGTTTCTCCAGGAGAGACCCAGTACTTC
CSVSPGETQYF
>TRBJ2-4|few|TRBV7-2|TRBD2
TGTGCCAGCAGCTTAGCCCCCCCTCTAGCGGGTGGCGCGGCCAAAAACATTCAGTACTTC
CASSLAPPLAGGAAKNIQYF
>TRBJ1-5|few|TRBV3-1|NA
TGTGCCAGCAGCCAAGGGGACACCCAAGCCTCTCAGCCCCAGCATTTT
CASSQGDTQASQPQHF
>TRBJ2-3|few|TRBV20-1|NA
TGCAGTGCTAGAGATGGCCCACACAGAGGGGCAGATACGCAGTATTTT
CSARDGPHRGADTQYF
>TRBJ2-1|NA|TRBV4-3|TRBD2
TGCGCCAGCAGCCCTCGGGACTATGGTCTTGATGAGCAGTTCTTC
CASSPRDYGLDEQFF
>TRBJ2-3|NA|TRBV29-1|NA
TGCAGCGTTGAAGTGCCAGATACGCAGTATTTT
CSVEVPDTQYF
>TRBJ2-5|few|TRBV11-2|NA
TGTGCCAGCAGCTTAGATATGGTCACGAGGGAGACCCAGTACTTC
CASSLDMVTRETQYF
>TRBJ2-7|NA|TRBV20-1|NA
TGCAGTGCAACAGAAGATCGGATGGGCGAGCAGTACTTC
CSATEDRMGEQYF
>TRBJ2-1|few|TRBV21-1|NA
TGTGCGGATGGCTGCGGACTAGCGGGCCCCCCAAGCGGCAATGAGCAGTTCTTC
CADGCGLAGPPSGNEQFF
>TRBJ2-5|few|TRBV29-1|TRBD2
TGCAGCGCTGGGGAGGGCCCTGAGACCCAGTACTTC
CSAGEGPETQYF